This T cell receptor (beta chain) was identified in a study of breast tumors, draining lymph nodes, adjacent tissues. TCRdb fed the multiplex PCR reads into MiXCR, producing one record per CDR3 protein. The sample shows about 15,000 distinct CDR3 sequences, 55% of them seen only once. Study observations and caveats: Tumor and nontumor repertoires were significantly more similar in luminal-like than in basal-like breast cancer.

In the case of this clonotype: No antigen is known for it.

The specimen was tumor-adjacent breast tissue. The clonotype was recovered from a female donor with breast cancer. Some clones in this sample may be carry-over from other donors' samples.

The DNA of the CDR3 is TGCAGTGCTGGGGACAGGGTCAGCAATCAGCCCCAGCATTTT. As protein: CSAGDRVSNQPQHF. The rearrangement joins TRBV20-1 to TRBJ1-5; 9 nucleotides agree with TRBD1. The germline V gene has CDR1 DFQATT and CDR2 SNEGSKA (reference sequence). The CDR3 extends over 14 amino acids. V gave up 5 bases and J gave up 1 base; unmatched junction bases: 3.